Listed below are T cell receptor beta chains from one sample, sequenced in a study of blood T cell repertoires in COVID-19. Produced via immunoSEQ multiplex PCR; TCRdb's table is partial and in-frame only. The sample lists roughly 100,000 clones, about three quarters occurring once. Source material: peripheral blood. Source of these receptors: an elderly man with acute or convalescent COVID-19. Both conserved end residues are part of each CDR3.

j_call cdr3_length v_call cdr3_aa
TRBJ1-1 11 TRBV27 CASSLGAEAFF
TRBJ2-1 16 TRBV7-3 CASSPLAGEVYNEQFF
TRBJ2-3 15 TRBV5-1 CASSLGLAGTDTQYF
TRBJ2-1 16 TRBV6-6 CASSYSKRGELWEQFF
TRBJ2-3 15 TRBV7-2 CASSKTGVGTDTQYF
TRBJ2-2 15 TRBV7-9 CASSLARLGTGELFF
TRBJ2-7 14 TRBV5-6 CASSWGGRKYEQYF
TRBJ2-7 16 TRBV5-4 CASSSGLATMVYEQYF
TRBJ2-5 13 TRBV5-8 CASSGTLQETQYF
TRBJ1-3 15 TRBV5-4 CASSLQGRDGNTIYF
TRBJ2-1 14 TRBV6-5 CASSRTVLGSEQFF
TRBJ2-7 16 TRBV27 CASSSRTSGRVYEQYF
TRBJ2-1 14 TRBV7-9 CASSPGSGYNEQFF
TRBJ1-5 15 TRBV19 CASSIGGEWNQPQHF
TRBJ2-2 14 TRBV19 CASRDRLNTGELFF
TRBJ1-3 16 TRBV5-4 CASSPGGPSSGNTIYF
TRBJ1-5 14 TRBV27 CASSFQGARQPQHF
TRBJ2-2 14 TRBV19 CASTSGRDTGELFF
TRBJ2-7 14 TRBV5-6 CASSFATSGNEQYF
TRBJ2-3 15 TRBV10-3 CAISDGAGLTDTQYF
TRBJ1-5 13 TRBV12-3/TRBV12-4 CASRLTGNQPQHF
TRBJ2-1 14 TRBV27 CASSTVISYNEQFF
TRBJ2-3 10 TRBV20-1 CSVLSDTQYF
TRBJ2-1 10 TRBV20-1 CSAGQSEQFF